The rows below give T cell receptor beta chains drawn from one sample of a study of beta chain features in type 1 diabetes. TCRdb keeps only in-frame clones here, not all; method: immunoSEQ multiplex PCR. The data show about 280,000 clones, 15% seen once. The sample comprised naive CD4+ T cells from blood. These receptors all come from a man between 18 and 35 years old with type 1 diabetes. The CDR3 runs from the conserved cysteine through the conserved F or W. D genes are given only for firm matches. Expanded clones get a size class; other rows say once, few or many, or leave the size out.

J: TRBJ1-6
D: .
V: TRBV4-1
size: .
DNA: TGCGCCAGCAGCCAAGAAGAGCGGTTAAATTCACCCCTCCACTTT
CDR3: CASSQEERLNSPLHF

J: TRBJ2-1
D: .
V: TRBV28
size: .
DNA: TGTGCCAGCAGTTTATCCCGGCGGGGAAAGGGGAATGAGCAGTTCTTC
CDR3: CASSLSRRGKGNEQFF

J: TRBJ2-7
D: .
V: TRBV18
size: few
DNA: TGTGCCAGCTCACTAAGGACTGGTTTCGGCGAGCAGTACTTC
CDR3: CASSLRTGFGEQYF

J: TRBJ2-7
D: TRBD2
V: TRBV13
size: .
DNA: TGTGCCAGCAGCTTGATTGACGCGGGGGGCTCAAACGAGCAGTACTTC
CDR3: CASSLIDAGGSNEQYF

J: TRBJ2-1
D: .
V: TRBV7-7
size: .
DNA: TGTGCCAGCAGCTTGACTACTGGTGAGCAGTTCTTC
CDR3: CASSLTTGEQFF

J: TRBJ1-1
D: .
V: TRBV11-2
size: few
DNA: TGTGCCAGCAGCTTAGAAACGGGGATGAACACTGAAGCTTTCTTT
CDR3: CASSLETGMNTEAFF

J: TRBJ2-3
D: .
V: TRBV2
size: .
DNA: TGTGCCAGCAGCGTCAAGCCCGCCGGTACGCAGTATTTT
CDR3: CASSVKPAGTQYF

J: TRBJ2-7
D: TRBD2
V: TRBV19
size: few
DNA: TGTGCCAGTAGTCCACTAGCGGCTTCCTACGAGCAGTACTTC
CDR3: CASSPLAASYEQYF

J: TRBJ2-1
D: TRBD2
V: TRBV5-1
size: .
DNA: TGCGCCAGCAGCGCCCTAGCGGGGGTGGATGAGCAGTTCTTC
CDR3: CASSALAGVDEQFF

J: TRBJ2-7
D: TRBD1
V: TRBV9
size: few
DNA: TGTGCCAGCAGTGATGGGACAGGCTCTCTCTACGAGCAGTACTTC
CDR3: CASSDGTGSLYEQYF

J: TRBJ2-5
D: TRBD2
V: TRBV4-3
size: .
DNA: TGCGCCAGCAGCCGACTAGCTCCGGGACTAGCGGGGGTCCAAGAGACCCAGTACTTC
CDR3: CASSRLAPGLAGVQETQYF

J: TRBJ2-1
D: TRBD2
V: TRBV10-2
size: few
DNA: TGCGCCAGCAGTGAGGGTTTTGGACTAGCGGGTTTCTTC
CDR3: CASSEGFGLAGFF

J: TRBJ2-1
D: TRBD2
V: TRBV19
size: few
DNA: TGTGCCAGTAGCCCAATGGGACTAGCGGGAGTATACGAGCAGTTCTTC
CDR3: CASSPMGLAGVYEQFF

J: TRBJ2-2
D: TRBD1
V: TRBV6-6
size: .
DNA: TGTGCCAGCATCGACAGGGTTGATCACGGGGAGCTGTTTTTT
CDR3: CASIDRVDHGELFF

J: TRBJ2-7
D: .
V: TRBV5-1
size: few
DNA: TGCGCCAGCAGCGTTGGTCAACCGGGGACCTACGAGCAGTACTTC
CDR3: CASSVGQPGTYEQYF

J: TRBJ1-4
D: .
V: TRBV7-8
size: .
DNA: TGTGCCAGCAGCTCACCCAGTGGTAGGGGTAATGAAAAACTGTTTTTT
CDR3: CASSSPSGRGNEKLFF

J: TRBJ2-7
D: .
V: TRBV28
size: .
DNA: TGTGCCAGCAGTCCCGGGACAAGCGACGTGACCGAGCAGTACTTC
CDR3: CASSPGTSDVTEQYF

J: TRBJ2-2
D: TRBD2
V: TRBV6-4
size: .
DNA: TGTGCCAGCAGCCCCGGGAGGGGGTCCGGGGAGCTGTTTTTT
CDR3: CASSPGRGSGELFF

J: TRBJ2-3
D: .
V: TRBV30
size: few
DNA: TGTGCCTGGCTCGGATCCGGGGGTACAGATACGCAGTATTTT
CDR3: CAWLGSGGTDTQYF

J: TRBJ2-3
D: .
V: TRBV9
size: .
DNA: TGTGCCAGCAGCGCCAGTTCCCCAGATACGCAGTATTTT
CDR3: CASSASSPDTQYF

J: TRBJ2-7
D: TRBD1
V: TRBV6-5
size: .
DNA: TGTGCCAGCAGCGGGGACAGCAGCTACGAGCAGTACTTC
CDR3: CASSGDSSYEQYF

J: TRBJ2-3
D: TRBD2
V: TRBV5-1
size: few
DNA: TGCGCCAGCAGCTTGGGGACTAGCATCCCAGATACGCAGTATTTT
CDR3: CASSLGTSIPDTQYF

J: TRBJ1-5
D: TRBD1
V: TRBV11-2
size: .
DNA: TGTGCCAGCAGCTTATCGGGACAGACAAATCAGCCCCAGCATTTT
CDR3: CASSLSGQTNQPQHF

J: TRBJ2-2
D: TRBD1
V: TRBV7-2
size: .
DNA: TGTGCCAGCAGCCCGGGACAGGGACACGGGGAGCTGTTTTTT
CDR3: CASSPGQGHGELFF

J: TRBJ1-1
D: TRBD1
V: TRBV5-4
size: .
DNA: TGTGCCAGCAGGCGGGACAGGGTGGATCCTGAAGCTTTCTTT
CDR3: CASRRDRVDPEAFF

J: TRBJ2-1
D: TRBD2
V: TRBV5-4
size: .
DNA: TGTGCCAGCAGCTTGGGGGCTAGCGGCTCCTACAATGAGCAGTTCTTC
CDR3: CASSLGASGSYNEQFF

J: TRBJ2-2
D: .
V: TRBV21-1
size: .
DNA: TGTGCCAGCAGCAAAGTTCGGGGGAACACCGGGGAGCTGTTTTTT
CDR3: CASSKVRGNTGELFF

J: TRBJ2-7
D: .
V: TRBV19
size: few
DNA: TGTGCCAGTAGTATAGTAGGAGACAGTGGAGTCTACGAGCAGTACTTC
CDR3: CASSIVGDSGVYEQYF

J: TRBJ1-5
D: .
V: TRBV18
size: few
DNA: TGTGCCAGCTCGCAGGGGCGGGATCAGCCCCAGCATTTT
CDR3: CASSQGRDQPQHF

J: TRBJ2-7
D: .
V: TRBV5-6
size: .
DNA: TGTGCCAGCAGCTTGGGGACTCTCTACGAGCAGTACTTC
CDR3: CASSLGTLYEQYF

J: TRBJ2-3
D: TRBD1
V: TRBV7-2
size: .
DNA: TGTGCCAGCAGCTTAGACCAGACAGGGCTAACAGATACGCAGTATTTT
CDR3: CASSLDQTGLTDTQYF

J: TRBJ2-2
D: .
V: TRBV19
size: few
DNA: TGTGCCAGTAGTGTCGGACTGAACACCGGGGAGCTGTTTTTT
CDR3: CASSVGLNTGELFF

J: TRBJ2-3
D: TRBD2
V: TRBV5-1
size: .
DNA: TGCGCCAGCAGCCCACTAGCGCACAGCACAGATACGCAGTATTTT
CDR3: CASSPLAHSTDTQYF

J: TRBJ2-7
D: .
V: TRBV7-2
size: .
DNA: TGTGCCAGCAGCTTACGAGGATACTCCTACGAGCAGTACTTC
CDR3: CASSLRGYSYEQYF

J: TRBJ2-7
D: .
V: TRBV7-8
size: few
DNA: TGTGCCAGCAGTTTATTCCCCAGGGATTCCTACGAGCAGTACTTC
CDR3: CASSLFPRDSYEQYF

J: TRBJ2-7
D: .
V: TRBV11-2
size: few
DNA: TGTGCCAGCAGCGTCCGGGACTCTGACGCCGAGCAGTACTTC
CDR3: CASSVRDSDAEQYF

J: TRBJ1-5
D: TRBD1
V: TRBV2
size: .
DNA: TGTGCCAGCAGTGAAGTCCTGACAGGGAGTAGCAATCAGCCCCAGCATTTT
CDR3: CASSEVLTGSSNQPQHF

J: TRBJ2-2
D: .
V: TRBV11-2
size: few
DNA: TGTGCCAGCAGCCAAGACAGAATCGGGGAGCTGTTTTTT
CDR3: CASSQDRIGELFF

J: TRBJ2-5
D: TRBD2
V: TRBV19
size: .
DNA: TGTGCCAGTAGTATAGGGGACCGGACTAGCGGGGAGACCCAGTACTTC
CDR3: CASSIGDRTSGETQYF

J: TRBJ1-2
D: .
V: TRBV4-2
size: .
DNA: TGTGCCAGCAGCCAAGAGGTCCGGGAAGCGCACTATGGCTACACCTTC
CDR3: CASSQEVREAHYGYTF

J: TRBJ2-5
D: .
V: TRBV19
size: .
DNA: TGTGCCAGTAGTCCCGGGACACGTAAAGAGACCCAGTACTTC
CDR3: CASSPGTRKETQYF

J: TRBJ2-1
D: TRBD1
V: TRBV5-1
size: few
DNA: TGCGCCAGCAGCCAAACCACAGGGGGCTATGAGCAGTTCTTC
CDR3: CASSQTTGGYEQFF

J: TRBJ2-5
D: TRBD2
V: TRBV5-1
size: .
DNA: TGCGCCAGCAGCTTGGCGGGACTAGCGGAGGGGGAGACCCAGTACTTC
CDR3: CASSLAGLAEGETQYF

J: TRBJ1-1
D: .
V: TRBV30
size: .
DNA: TGTGCCTGGAGTTTACGGGGAATCGACACTGAAGCTTTCTTT
CDR3: CAWSLRGIDTEAFF

J: TRBJ1-1
D: .
V: TRBV9
size: few
DNA: TGTGCCAGCAGCGTAGGTTACACCACTGAAGCTTTCTTT
CDR3: CASSVGYTTEAFF

J: TRBJ1-5
D: .
V: TRBV30
size: few
DNA: TGTGCCTGGAGCCCTAGAGGCGGGAATCAGCCCCAGCATTTT
CDR3: CAWSPRGGNQPQHF

J: TRBJ2-1
D: .
V: TRBV28
size: .
DNA: TGTGCCAGCAAGGGACTTAGGGGTAATGAGCAGTTCTTC
CDR3: CASKGLRGNEQFF

J: TRBJ2-3
D: TRBD2
V: TRBV9
size: .
DNA: TGTGCCAGCAGCCTGCGGACTAGCGGGAGTTCGACAGATACGCAGTATTTT
CDR3: CASSLRTSGSSTDTQYF

J: TRBJ2-7
D: .
V: TRBV18
size: .
DNA: TGTGCCAGCTCACCACTCAATCCGGGATCCTACGAGCAGTACTTC
CDR3: CASSPLNPGSYEQYF

J: TRBJ2-7
D: TRBD1
V: TRBV6-6
size: few
DNA: TGTGCCAGCAGTACAGCGGGACAGGGGTACGAGCAGTACTTC
CDR3: CASSTAGQGYEQYF

J: TRBJ1-2
D: TRBD1
V: TRBV19
size: .
DNA: TGTGCCAGTCGACTCAGGGAGACAGGGGGCGCGAACTATGGCTACACCTTC
CDR3: CASRLRETGGANYGYTF

J: TRBJ2-1
D: TRBD2
V: TRBV29-1
size: few
DNA: TGCATCGCGGGGGACTACAATGAGCAGTTCTTC
CDR3: CIAGDYNEQFF

J: TRBJ1-2
D: .
V: TRBV13
size: .
DNA: TGTGCCAGCAGTCGGAGGGGCCTCAGCCAACCCTTCTATGGCTACACCTTC
CDR3: CASSRRGLSQPFYGYTF

J: TRBJ2-7
D: .
V: TRBV20-1
size: few
DNA: TGCAGGATCCCCGGCGGCGAGCAGTACTTC
CDR3: CRIPGGEQYF

J: TRBJ2-1
D: .
V: TRBV23-1
size: few
DNA: TGCCCGGGGTACAATGAGCAGTTCTTC
CDR3: CPGYNEQFF

J: TRBJ1-1
D: .
V: TRBV27
size: .
DNA: TGTGCCAGCAGTCGCCGACAAAACACTGAAGCTTTCTTT
CDR3: CASSRRQNTEAFF

J: TRBJ1-2
D: .
V: TRBV30
size: .
DNA: TGTGCCTGGAGTCGGACAGCCTTGGTTTATGGCTACACCTTC
CDR3: CAWSRTALVYGYTF

J: TRBJ2-1
D: .
V: TRBV6-5
size: .
DNA: TGTGCCAGCAGTTACGCGGACAGAGACAATGAGCAGTTCTTC
CDR3: CASSYADRDNEQFF

J: TRBJ1-5
D: .
V: TRBV7-9
size: few
DNA: TGTGCCAGCAGTTCGACAGTAAGCAATCAGCCCCAGCATTTT
CDR3: CASSSTVSNQPQHF